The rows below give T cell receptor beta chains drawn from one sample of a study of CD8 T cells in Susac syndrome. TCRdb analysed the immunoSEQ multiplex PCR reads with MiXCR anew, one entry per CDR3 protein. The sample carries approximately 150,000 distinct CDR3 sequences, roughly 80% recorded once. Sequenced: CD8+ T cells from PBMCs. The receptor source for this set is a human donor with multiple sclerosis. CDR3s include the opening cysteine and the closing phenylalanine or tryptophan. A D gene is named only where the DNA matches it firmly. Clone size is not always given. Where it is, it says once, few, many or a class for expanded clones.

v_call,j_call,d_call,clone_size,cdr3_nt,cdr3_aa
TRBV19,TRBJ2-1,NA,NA,TGTGCCAGTAGTATAGACCGGGGTCCCTACAATGAGCAGTTCTTC,CASSIDRGPYNEQFF
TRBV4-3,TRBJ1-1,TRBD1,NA,TGCGCCAGCAGCCAAGTGGGACAGATAAACACTGAAGCTTTCTTT,CASSQVGQINTEAFF
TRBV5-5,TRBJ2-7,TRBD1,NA,TGTGCCAGCAGCTTCGGACAGGGCAACTACGAGCAGTACTTC,CASSFGQGNYEQYF
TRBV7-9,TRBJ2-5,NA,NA,TGTGCCAGCAGCCTAAGAACCCCGGGCCCCCACGGGGCGGAGACCCAGTACTTC,CASSLRTPGPHGAETQYF
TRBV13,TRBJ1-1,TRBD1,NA,TGTGCCAGCAGCTTCCCGGGACAGGGATACACTGAAGCTTTCTTT,CASSFPGQGYTEAFF
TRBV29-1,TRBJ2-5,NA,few,TGCAGCGTTGAAGATTTCGGGACTCTGGCAGAGACCCAGTACTTC,CSVEDFGTLAETQYF
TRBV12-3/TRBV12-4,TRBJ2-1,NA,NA,TGTGCCAGCAGGCCGTCTTTGGACAATGAGCAGTTCTTC,CASRPSLDNEQFF
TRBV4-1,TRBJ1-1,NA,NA,TGCGCCAGCAGCCTACAAGGGGTTATGAACACTGAAGCTTTCTTT,CASSLQGVMNTEAFF
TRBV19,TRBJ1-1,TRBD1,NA,TGTGCCAGTAGTCTCACAGGGGCAAACACTGAAGCTTTCTTT,CASSLTGANTEAFF
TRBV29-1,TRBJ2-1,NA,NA,TGCAGCGTTGTTCCCCTAAGGAATGAGCAGTTCTTC,CSVVPLRNEQFF
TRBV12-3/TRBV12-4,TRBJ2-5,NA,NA,TGTGCCAGCGAAGGGATGGAAGAGACCCAGTACTTC,CASEGMEETQYF
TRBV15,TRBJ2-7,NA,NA,TGTGCCACCAGCAGAGATAAGGTTGGGGAGGACCGAGTCTACGAGCAGTACTTC,CATSRDKVGEDRVYEQYF
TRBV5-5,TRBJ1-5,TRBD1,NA,TGTGCCAGCAGCTTCGGGACAGCCAGCAATCAGCCCCAGCATTTT,CASSFGTASNQPQHF
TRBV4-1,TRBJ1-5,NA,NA,TGCGCCAGCAGCCACTCCCACGGCGGCAATCAGCCCCAGCATTTT,CASSHSHGGNQPQHF
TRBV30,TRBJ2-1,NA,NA,TGTGCCTGGAGTGTGACGGGCAATGAGCAGTTCTTC,CAWSVTGNEQFF
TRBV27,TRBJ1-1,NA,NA,TGTGCCAGCAGTATAGGACCCGCCGTGAACACTGAAGCTTTCTTT,CASSIGPAVNTEAFF
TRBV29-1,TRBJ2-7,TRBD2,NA,TGCAGCGCTTCGCGAGGGGAGGGCGAGCAGTACTTC,CSASRGEGEQYF
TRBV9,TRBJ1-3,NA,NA,TGTGCCAGCAGCGTAGGGAGGGGCTCTGGAAACACCATATATTTT,CASSVGRGSGNTIYF
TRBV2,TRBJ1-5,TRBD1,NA,TGTGCCAGCAGTGGACCGGGACAGGGAGTACGCAATCAGCCCCAGCATTTT,CASSGPGQGVRNQPQHF
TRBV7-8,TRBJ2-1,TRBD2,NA,TGTGCCAGCAGCTCTCCCGGGGGAGCGGGGGGGCTTTTGGATGAGCAGTTCTTC,CASSSPGGAGGLLDEQFF
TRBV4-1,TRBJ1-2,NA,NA,TGCGCCAGCAGCCAAGGAGCGGGAGTGACAGCCTCTTATGGCTACACCTTC,CASSQGAGVTASYGYTF
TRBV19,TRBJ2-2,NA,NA,TGTGCCAGTAGTATTATCGGGGGGCCGGGGAACACCGGGGAGCTGTTTTTT,CASSIIGGPGNTGELFF
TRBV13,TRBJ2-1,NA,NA,TGTGCCAGCTTAGGGCAGCAATTCTACAATGAGCAGTTCTTC,CASLGQQFYNEQFF
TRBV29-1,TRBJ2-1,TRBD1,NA,TGCAGCGTCGGGGACAGGGAAAGGGGACTTGAGCAGTTCTTC,CSVGDRERGLEQFF
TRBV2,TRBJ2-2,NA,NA,TGTGCCAGCAGTGAAGCCTACATCGGGACTTCCGGGGAGCTGTTTTTT,CASSEAYIGTSGELFF
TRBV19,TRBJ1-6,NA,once,TGTGCCAGTAGTATGGTTAATTCACCCCTCCACTTT,CASSMVNSPLHF
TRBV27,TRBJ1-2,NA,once,TGTGCCAGCAGTTCGGGGACATCGCCTAACTATGGCTACACCTTC,CASSSGTSPNYGYTF
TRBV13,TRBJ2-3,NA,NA,TGTGCCAGCAGTTCTTTGACAGATACGCAGTATTTT,CASSSLTDTQYF
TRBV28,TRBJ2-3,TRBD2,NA,TGTGCCAGCAGCTTTGACCCCCTAGCGGGGACTACAGATACGCAGTATTTT,CASSFDPLAGTTDTQYF
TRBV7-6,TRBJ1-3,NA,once,TGTGCCAGCAGCTTAGGCACAACAGGGAGCTCTGGAAACACCATATATTTT,CASSLGTTGSSGNTIYF
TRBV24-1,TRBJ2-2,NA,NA,TGTGCCACCAGTGATTTAGGGCAGGGGCAGACCGGGGAGCTGTTTTTT,CATSDLGQGQTGELFF
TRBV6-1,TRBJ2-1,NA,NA,TGTGCCAGCAGTGTTCCCGGGCGGCTCAAAGCATACAATGAGCAGTTCTTC,CASSVPGRLKAYNEQFF
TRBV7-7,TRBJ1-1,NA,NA,TGTGCTAGCAGCTTACATTCGGGCACTGAAGCTTTCTTT,CASSLHSGTEAFF
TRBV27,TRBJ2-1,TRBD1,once,TGTGCCAGCAAGGGTATAGGGTGGCCGGGACAGTTCTACAATGAGCAGTTCTTC,CASKGIGWPGQFYNEQFF
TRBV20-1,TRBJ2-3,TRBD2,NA,TGCAGTGCTAGTGTCGGAGCGGGAGACGTCTATACGCAGTATTTT,CSASVGAGDVYTQYF
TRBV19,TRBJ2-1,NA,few,TGTGCCAGTAGTATAGCGGGGTACAATGAGCAGTTCTTC,CASSIAGYNEQFF
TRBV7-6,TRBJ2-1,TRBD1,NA,TGTGCCAGCAGCCTATCCGGGACAGGGTTTTATGAGCAGTTCTTC,CASSLSGTGFYEQFF
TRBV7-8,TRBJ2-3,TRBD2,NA,TGTGCCAGCAGCTTAGCGCTAGCGGGACTAAACACAGATACGCAGTATTTT,CASSLALAGLNTDTQYF
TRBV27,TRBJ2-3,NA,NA,TGTGCCAGCAAGACGGCGGGCCGCACAGATACGCAGTATTTT,CASKTAGRTDTQYF
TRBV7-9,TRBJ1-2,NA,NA,TGTGCCAGCAGCTTAGTACTGACTAACTATGGCTACACCTTC,CASSLVLTNYGYTF
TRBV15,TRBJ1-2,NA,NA,TGTGCCACCAGCAGAGATGACGTTTGGACACTTCGGGACTACACCTTC,CATSRDDVWTLRDYTF
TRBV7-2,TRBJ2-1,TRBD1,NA,TGTGCCAGCGCGGCAACAGGGGGAGACTACAATGAGCAGTTCTTC,CASAATGGDYNEQFF